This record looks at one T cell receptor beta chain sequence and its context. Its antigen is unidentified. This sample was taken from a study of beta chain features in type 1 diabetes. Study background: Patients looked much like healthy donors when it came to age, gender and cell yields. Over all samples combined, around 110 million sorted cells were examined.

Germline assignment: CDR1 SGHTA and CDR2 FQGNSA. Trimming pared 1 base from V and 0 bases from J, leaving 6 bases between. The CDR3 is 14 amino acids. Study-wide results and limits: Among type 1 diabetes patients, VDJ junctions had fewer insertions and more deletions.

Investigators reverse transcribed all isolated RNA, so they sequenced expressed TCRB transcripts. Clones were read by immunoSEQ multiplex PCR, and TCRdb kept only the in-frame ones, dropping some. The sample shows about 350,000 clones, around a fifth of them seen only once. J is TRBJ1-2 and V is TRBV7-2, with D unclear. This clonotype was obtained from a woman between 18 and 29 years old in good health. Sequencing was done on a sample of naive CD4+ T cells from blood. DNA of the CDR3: TGTGCCAGCAGCTTAGACGCAGCTAACTATGGCTACACCTTC. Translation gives CASSLDAANYGYTF.